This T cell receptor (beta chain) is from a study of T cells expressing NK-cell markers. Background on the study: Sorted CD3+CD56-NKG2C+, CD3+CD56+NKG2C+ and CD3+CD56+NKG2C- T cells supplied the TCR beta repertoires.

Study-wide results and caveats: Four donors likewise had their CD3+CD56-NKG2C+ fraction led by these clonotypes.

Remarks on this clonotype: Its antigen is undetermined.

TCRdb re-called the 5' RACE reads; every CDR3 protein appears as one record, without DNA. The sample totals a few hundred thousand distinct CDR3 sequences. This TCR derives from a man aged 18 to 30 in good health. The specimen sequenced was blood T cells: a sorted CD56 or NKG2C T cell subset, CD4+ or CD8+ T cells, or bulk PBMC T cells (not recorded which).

This chain's CDR3 is CASSLFLAGRTDTQYF. The chain carries TRBV12-3 or TRBV12-4 and TRBJ2-3; without DNA, the TCRdb call of TRBD2 cannot be checked. CDR3 length equals 16 residues.